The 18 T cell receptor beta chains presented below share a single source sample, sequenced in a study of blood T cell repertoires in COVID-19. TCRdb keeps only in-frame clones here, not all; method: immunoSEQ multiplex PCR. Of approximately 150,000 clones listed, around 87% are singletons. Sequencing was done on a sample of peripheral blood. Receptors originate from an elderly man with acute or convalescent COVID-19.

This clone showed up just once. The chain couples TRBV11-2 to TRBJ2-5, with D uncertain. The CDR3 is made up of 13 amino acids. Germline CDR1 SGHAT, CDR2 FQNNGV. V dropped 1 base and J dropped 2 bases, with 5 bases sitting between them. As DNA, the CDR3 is TGTGCCAGCAGCTTAGCCACTCAAGAGACCCAGTACTTC. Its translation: CASSLATQETQYF.

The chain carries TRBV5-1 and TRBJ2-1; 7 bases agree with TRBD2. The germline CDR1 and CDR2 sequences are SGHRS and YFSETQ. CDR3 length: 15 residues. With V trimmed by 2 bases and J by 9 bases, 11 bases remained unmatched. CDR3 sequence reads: CASSFEASGLGEQFF. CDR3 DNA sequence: TGCGCCAGCAGCTTTGAGGCTAGCGGCCTGGGTGAGCAGTTCTTC. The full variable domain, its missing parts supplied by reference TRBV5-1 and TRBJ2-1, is KAGVTQTPRYLIKTRGQQVTLSCSPISGHRSVSWYQQTPGQGLQFLFEYFSETQRNKGNFPGRFSGRQFSNSRSEMNVSTLELGDSALYLCASSFEASGLGEQFFGPGTRLTVL.

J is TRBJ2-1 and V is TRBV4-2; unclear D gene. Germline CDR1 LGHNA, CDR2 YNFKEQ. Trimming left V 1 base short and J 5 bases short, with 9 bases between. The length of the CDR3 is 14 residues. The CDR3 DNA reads TGTGCCAGCAGCCAAGTGAGGCAAGACAATGAGCAGTTCTTC. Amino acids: CASSQVRQDNEQFF.

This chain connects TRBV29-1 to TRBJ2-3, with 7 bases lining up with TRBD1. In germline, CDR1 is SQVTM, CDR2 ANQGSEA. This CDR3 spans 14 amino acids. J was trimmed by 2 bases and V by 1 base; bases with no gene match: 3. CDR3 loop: CSVEGQGDTDTQYF. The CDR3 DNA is TGCAGCGTTGAAGGACAGGGAGACACAGATACGCAGTATTTT.

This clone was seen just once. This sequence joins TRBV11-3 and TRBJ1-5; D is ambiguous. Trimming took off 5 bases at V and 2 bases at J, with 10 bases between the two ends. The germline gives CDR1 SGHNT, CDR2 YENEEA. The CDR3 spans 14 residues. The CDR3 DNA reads TGTGCCAGCAGCCCCATGAGGGGCAATCAGCCCCAGCATTTT. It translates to CASSPMRGNQPQHF.

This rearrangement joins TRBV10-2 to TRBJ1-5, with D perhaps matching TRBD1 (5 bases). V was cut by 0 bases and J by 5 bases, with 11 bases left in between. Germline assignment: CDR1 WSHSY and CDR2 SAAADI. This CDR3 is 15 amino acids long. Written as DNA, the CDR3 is TGCGCCAGCAGTGAGTCGTGGGGGGGTTATCAGCCCCAGCATTTT. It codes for CASSESWGGYQPQHF.

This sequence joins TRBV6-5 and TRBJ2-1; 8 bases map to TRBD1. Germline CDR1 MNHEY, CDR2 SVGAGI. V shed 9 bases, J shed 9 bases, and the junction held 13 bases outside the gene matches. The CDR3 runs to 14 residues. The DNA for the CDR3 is TGTGCCAGTTCCCTCAGGGGGCTAGGGGGTGAGCAGTTCTTC. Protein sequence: CASSLRGLGGEQFF.

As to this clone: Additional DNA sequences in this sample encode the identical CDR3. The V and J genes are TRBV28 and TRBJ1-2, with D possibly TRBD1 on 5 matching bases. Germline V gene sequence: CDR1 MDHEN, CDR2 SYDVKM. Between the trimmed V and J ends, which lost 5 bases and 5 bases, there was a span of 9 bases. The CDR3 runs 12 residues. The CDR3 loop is CASSLRGYGYTF. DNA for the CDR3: TGTGCCAGCAGTCTACGGGGGTATGGCTACACCTTC.

The chain's CDR3 is CASSLGFSNEQFF. The CDR3 DNA reads as TGTGCCAGCAGTTTGGGCTTCTCGAATGAGCAGTTCTTC. This chain connects TRBV12-3 or TRBV12-4 to TRBJ2-1, with no clear D. The germline V and J ends were trimmed by 3 bases and 7 bases, with 10 bases remaining between them. CDR3 length: 13 residues.

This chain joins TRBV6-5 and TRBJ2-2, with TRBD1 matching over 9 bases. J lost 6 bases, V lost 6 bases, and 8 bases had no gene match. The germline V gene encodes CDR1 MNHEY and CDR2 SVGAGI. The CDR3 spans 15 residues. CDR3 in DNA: TGTGCCAGCAGACCCGGGACAGGGAGTTCCGGGGAGCTGTTTTTT. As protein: CASRPGTGSSGELFF.

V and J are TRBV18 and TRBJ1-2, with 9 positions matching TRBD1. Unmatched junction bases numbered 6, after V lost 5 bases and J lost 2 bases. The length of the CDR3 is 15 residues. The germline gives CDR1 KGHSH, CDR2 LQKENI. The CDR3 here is CASSSGTGKNYGYTF. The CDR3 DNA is TGTGCCAGCTCATCGGGGACAGGGAAAAACTATGGCTACACCTTC.

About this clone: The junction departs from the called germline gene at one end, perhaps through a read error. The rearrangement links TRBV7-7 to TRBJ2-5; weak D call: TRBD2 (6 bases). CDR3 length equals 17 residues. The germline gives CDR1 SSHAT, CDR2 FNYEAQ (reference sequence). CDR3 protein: CASSPGDAPSGVETQYF. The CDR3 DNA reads TGTGCTAGCAGCCCTGGGGATGCGCCCTCGGGGGTGGAGACCCAGTACTTC.

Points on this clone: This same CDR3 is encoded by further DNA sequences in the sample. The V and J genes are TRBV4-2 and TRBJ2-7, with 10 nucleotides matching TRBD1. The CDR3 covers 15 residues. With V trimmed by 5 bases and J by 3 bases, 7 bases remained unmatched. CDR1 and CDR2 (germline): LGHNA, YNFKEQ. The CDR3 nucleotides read TGTGCCAGCAGCTCACCCGGGACAGGGGTCTACGAGCAGTACTTC. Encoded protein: CASSSPGTGVYEQYF.

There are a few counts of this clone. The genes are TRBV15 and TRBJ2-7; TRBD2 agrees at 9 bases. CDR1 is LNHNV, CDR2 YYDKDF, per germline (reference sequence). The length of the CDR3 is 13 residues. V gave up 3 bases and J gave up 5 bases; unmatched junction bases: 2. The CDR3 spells CATSSRLADEQYF. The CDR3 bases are TGTGCCACCAGCAGCCGACTAGCGGACGAGCAGTACTTC.

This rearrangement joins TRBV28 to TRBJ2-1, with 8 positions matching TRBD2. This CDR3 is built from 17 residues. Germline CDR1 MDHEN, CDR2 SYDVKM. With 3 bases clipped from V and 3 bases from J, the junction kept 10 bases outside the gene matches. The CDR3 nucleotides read TGTGCCAGCAGTTTGTCGAGCGGGAGAGTGTTCTACAATGAGCAGTTCTTC. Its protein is CASSLSSGRVFYNEQFF.

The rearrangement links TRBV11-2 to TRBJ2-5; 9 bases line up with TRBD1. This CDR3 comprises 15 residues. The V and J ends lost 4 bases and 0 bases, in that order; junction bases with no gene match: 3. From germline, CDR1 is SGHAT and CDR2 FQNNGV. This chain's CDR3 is CASSYGTGNQETQYF. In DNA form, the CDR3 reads TGTGCCAGCAGCTATGGGACAGGGAACCAAGAGACCCAGTACTTC.

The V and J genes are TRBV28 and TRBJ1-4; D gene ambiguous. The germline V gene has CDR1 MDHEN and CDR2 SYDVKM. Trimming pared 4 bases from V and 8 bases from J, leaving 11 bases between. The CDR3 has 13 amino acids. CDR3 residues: CASSSEVREKLFF. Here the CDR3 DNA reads TGTGCCAGCAGTTCCGAAGTACGGGAAAAACTGTTTTTT.

CDR3 sequence (DNA): TGTGCCAGCAGCCAAGATTGGGCACGCGAGCAGTACTTC. Amino acids: CASSQDWAREQYF. The rearrangement links TRBV4-2 to TRBJ2-7; no definite D call. With 0 bases removed from V and 6 bases from J, the gap between germline ends came to 9 bases. Germline CDR1 and CDR2: LGHNA and YNFKEQ. The CDR3 is made up of 13 amino acids.